One sample yielded the 4 T cell receptor beta chains listed below, sequenced in a study of T cell responses to AZD1222 COVID-19 vaccine. TCRdb's table, derived via immunoSEQ multiplex PCR, lists solely in-frame clones and lacks some. The data show 80,000 or so clones, with about 85% seen just once and approximately 1.5% held by the top ten. This sample comprised peripheral blood, obtained on day 0 of AZD1222 vaccination. The receptors come from an adult in good health.

This clone was detected only once. The rearrangement uses TRBV12-3 or TRBV12-4 and TRBJ1-2; D uncertain. Trimming shortened V by 2 bases and J by 4 bases, and 2 bases separated the two germline ends. This CDR3 is 11 amino acids long. The CDR3 spells CASSLFYGYTF. DNA of the CDR3: TGTGCCAGCAGTTTATTCTATGGCTACACCTTC.

The chain joins TRBV2 to TRBJ1-4; 7 bases align to TRBD1. This CDR3 comprises 14 residues. V lost 6 bases to trimming and J lost 8 bases; unmatched junction nucleotides: 9. Germline assignment: CDR1 SNHLY and CDR2 FYNNEI. The CDR3 region has the DNA TGTGCCAGCAGAACTACAGGGGTGGTAGAAAAACTGTTTTTT. This sequence encodes CASRTTGVVEKLFF.

This clone was found a few times. The chain combines TRBV6-4 with TRBJ2-2; D not resolved. The CDR3 extends over 13 amino acids. The germline gives CDR1 MRHNA, CDR2 SNTAGT. The V end was cut by 6 bases, the J end by 6 bases, with 11 bases between. The CDR3 DNA follows: TGTGCCAGCAGCCCTTCCGAGTCCGGGGAGCTGTTTTTT. It encodes CASSPSESGELFF.

The CDR3 sequence is CSVERRGTGGVGYTF. The CDR3 DNA follows: TGCAGCGTTGAACGAAGAGGGACAGGGGGCGTTGGCTACACCTTC. The chain joins TRBV29-1 to TRBJ1-2; 12 bases match TRBD1. V lost 2 bases and J lost 7; bases outside the gene matches: 8. The CDR3 runs 15 residues. CDR1 and CDR2 (germline): SQVTM, ANQGSEA. Filled out from reference TRBV29-1 and TRBJ1-2, the complete variable domain reads SAVISQKPSRDICQRGTSLTIQCQVDSQVTMMFWYRQQPGQSLTLIATANQGSEATYESGFVIDKFPISRPNLTFSTLTVSNMSPEDSSIYLCSVERRGTGGVGYTFGSGTRLTVV.